This T cell receptor beta chain was documented in a study of early T cells in non-severe SARS-CoV-2 infection. TCRdb independently ran MiXCR on the 5' RACE reads; one entry per CDR3 protein. The sample includes 32,000 or so distinct CDR3 sequences, roughly 5.7% of them seen just once. This clonotype was observed at least ten times. J was trimmed by 8 bases and V by 3 bases; bases with no gene match: 5. The CDR3 contains 13 residues. Germline values: CDR1 DFQATT, CDR2 SNEGSKA (reference sequence). This chain links TRBV20-1 with TRBJ2-1; TRBD1 aligns across 9 bases. Material: whole blood. The TCR originated in an adult who was a healthcare worker with PCR-confirmed SARS-CoV-2 infection or an uninfected control (not recorded which). CDR3 in amino acids: CSARGDREHEQFF. DNA for the CDR3: TGCAGTGCTAGGGGGGACAGGGAGCATGAGCAGTTCTTC.